The 30 T cell receptor beta chains listed next were all sequenced from one sample in a study of human T cells and chemical hapten exposure. Documented time point: patch test 3, about 24 weeks after DPC sensitization. Documented treatment: therapeutic diphenylcyclopropenone sensitization with weekly scalp DPC. Unfractionated whole blood was the source of the extracted total RNA. TCRdb ran MiXCR on the RACE reads and lists one entry per CDR3 protein. The table shows roughly 39,000 distinct CDR3 sequences, with 10% to 15% occurring only once. Here the sequenced sample was whole blood, taken in connection with sensitization to the hapten diphenylcyclopropenone (DPC). The receptors derive from a woman in her 40s with alopecia areata. Some clones in this sample may be carry-over from other donors' samples.

This clonotype came up a few times. The chain links TRBV28 to TRBJ2-5; D not resolved. The germline V gene has CDR1 MDHEN and CDR2 SYDVKM. Deletions cut 7 bases from V and 1 base from J, with 10 bases between. The CDR3 covers 13 residues. CDR3 protein: CASNSAAQETQYF. For the CDR3, the DNA is TGTGCCAGCAACAGCGCGGCCCAAGAGACCCAGTACTTC. The variable domain in full, completed from reference TRBV28 and TRBJ2-5, reads DVKVTQSSRYLVKRTGEKVFLECVQDMDHENMFWYRQDPGLGLRLIYFSYDVKMKEKGDIPEGYSVSREKKERFSLILESASTNQTSMYLCASNSAAQETQYFGPGTRLLVL.

This clonotype appeared many times. The chain joins TRBV11-2 to TRBJ2-4, with TRBD2 matching over 7 bases. The trim removed 6 bases at V and 3 bases at J, leaving 11 bases unmatched. Germline assignment: CDR1 SGHAT and CDR2 FQNNGV. This CDR3 region has 16 residues. CDR3 nucleotides: TGTGCCAGCAGACACGGGGAGGGCGGGGGCAAAAACATTCAGTACTTC. Protein product: CASRHGEGGGKNIQYF.

This clonotype was counted between two and nine times. V and J are TRBV5-5 and TRBJ1-2; TRBD1 matches at 8 bases. The V gene end was trimmed by 4 bases and the J gene end by 4 bases; junction bases not matched to a gene: 6. The germline V gene has CDR1 SGHKS and CDR2 YYEKEE (reference sequence). The CDR3 has 14 amino acids. CDR3 DNA: TGTGCCAGCAGCCCAGGACAGGGAACCTATGGCTACACCTTC. This gives the protein CASSPGQGTYGYTF. Combining the CDR3 with reference TRBV5-5 and TRBJ1-2 gives the whole variable domain DAGVTQSPTHLIKTRGQQVTLRCSPISGHKSVSWYQQVLGQGPQFIFQYYEKEERGRGNFPDRFSARQFPNYSSELNVNALLLGDSALYLCASSPGQGTYGYTFGSGTRLTVV.

This clonotype has a handful of counts. The chain links TRBV28 to TRBJ2-5; D is uncertain. Germline V CDR1 and CDR2: MDHEN, SYDVKM. This CDR3 spans 13 amino acids. Deletions cut 7 bases from V and 3 bases from J, with 12 bases between. CDR3 nucleotides: TGTGCCAGCAACCGTGGCAGTGAAGAGACCCAGTACTTC. Its protein product is CASNRGSEETQYF.

The chain combines TRBV5-1 with TRBJ2-7; D unclear. The germline gives CDR1 SGHRS, CDR2 YFSETQ. The CDR3 is 13 amino acids. V was trimmed by 3 bases and J by 4 bases, leaving 11 bases between them. The CDR3 coding sequence is TGCGCCAGCAGCTATACGTCGGAGTACGAGCAGTACTTC. The encoded protein is CASSYTSEYEQYF.

The chain uses TRBV2 and TRBJ2-5; 9 positions agree with TRBD1. With V trimmed by 7 bases and J by 9 bases, 12 bases remained unmatched. Germline lookup yields CDR1 SNHLY and CDR2 FYNNEI. The CDR3 totals 14 residues. The CDR3 sequence: CASTTPGTGLAQYF. The CDR3 DNA reads TGTGCCAGCACCACTCCCGGGACAGGGCTGGCCCAGTACTTC.

Ten or more counts support this clonotype. The chain is built from TRBV5-1 and TRBJ1-2; 7 positions match TRBD1. The germline CDR1 and CDR2 sequences are SGHRS and YFSETQ. After removal of 4 bases from V and 5 bases from J, the junction contained 14 bases not matched to a gene. The CDR3 is 16 amino acids. This CDR3 reads CASSPGTASLAYGYTF. Written as DNA, the CDR3 is TGCGCCAGCAGCCCGGGGACAGCCTCGTTAGCGTATGGCTACACCTTC.

This sequence joins TRBV28 and TRBJ2-7; TRBD1 aligns across 11 bases. Losses at the gene ends were 6 bases for V and 3 bases for J; bases not matched to a gene: 4. The germline CDR1 and CDR2 sequences are MDHEN and SYDVKM. This CDR3 is 14 amino acids long. CDR3 residues: CASSGQGAFYEQYF. The CDR3 DNA follows: TGTGCCAGCAGCGGACAGGGGGCTTTCTACGAGCAGTACTTC.

This clonotype is medium-sized. The chain uses TRBV5-1 and TRBJ1-5; perhaps TRBD1 as D (5 bases). The CDR3 has 16 residues. V shed 4 bases and J shed 4 bases, with 18 bases lying between them. The germline CDR1 and CDR2 sequences are SGHRS and YFSETQ. This CDR3 reads CASSPGTDNRNQPQHF. The CDR3 region has the DNA TGCGCCAGCAGCCCTGGGACGGATAACCGTAATCAGCCCCAGCATTTT.

This clonotype was counted at least ten times. V usage is TRBV30 and J usage is TRBJ2-1; 7 bases are a match to TRBD1. V was pared by 5 bases and J by 4 bases, with 8 bases of the junction left unmatched. The germline V gene encodes CDR1 GTSNPN and CDR2 SVGIG (reference sequence). The CDR3 spans 14 residues. The DNA of the CDR3 is TGTGCCTGGCAGCCGGGACAGCTTTACAATGAGCAGTTCTTC. Protein sequence: CAWQPGQLYNEQFF.

This clonotype was observed a handful of times. The J gene is TRBJ2-7, the V gene TRBV29-1; D is uncertain. The V and J ends lost 4 bases and 0 bases respectively, with 4 bases between them. Germline loops: CDR1 SQVTM, CDR2 ANQGSEA. The CDR3 totals 11 residues. CDR3 nucleotide sequence: TGCAGCGTTGGAAACTCCTACGAGCAGTACTTC. Translation: CSVGNSYEQYF.

This clonotype appeared a few times. This rearrangement joins TRBV28 to TRBJ1-5; TRBD1 aligns across 9 bases. The J segment lost 7 bases and the V segment lost 5 bases, leaving 9 bases of the junction unmatched. This CDR3 comprises 15 residues. Germline loops: CDR1 MDHEN, CDR2 SYDVKM. The CDR3 here is CASSMQDRGRQPQHF. The DNA of the CDR3 is TGTGCCAGCAGTATGCAGGACAGGGGAAGGCAGCCCCAGCATTTT.

This rearrangement joins TRBV14 to TRBJ1-3; the D gene is possibly TRBD1 (5 bases). V lost 4 bases, J lost 0 bases, and 10 bases lay in between. Germline values: CDR1 SGHDN, CDR2 FVKESK. This CDR3 spans 15 amino acids. CDR3 DNA: TGTGCCAGCAGCCGGGACGGGAGCTCTGGAAACACCATATATTTT. This translates into CASSRDGSSGNTIYF.

This clonotype was recorded at least ten times. The V call is TRBV3-1, the J call TRBJ2-1, with unresolved D. Looked up from germline, CDR1 is LGHDT and CDR2 is YNNKEL (reference sequence). This CDR3 region has 13 residues. The V and J ends lost 0 bases and 3 bases respectively, with 3 bases between them. The CDR3 here is CASSQDFYNEQFF. In DNA, the CDR3 is TGTGCCAGCAGCCAAGACTTCTACAATGAGCAGTTCTTC.

This chain joins TRBV5-1 and TRBJ2-2; 8 bases match TRBD1. The CDR3 is made up of 16 amino acids. Germline CDR1 and CDR2: SGHRS and YFSETQ. V shed 4 bases, J shed 6 bases, and the junction held 11 bases outside the gene matches. CDR3 residues: CASSVAGGLGAGELFF. The CDR3 DNA reads TGCGCCAGCAGCGTAGCAGGGGGCTTGGGCGCCGGGGAGCTGTTTTTT.

The rearrangement joins TRBV29-1 to TRBJ2-3, with D unclear. CDR1 is SQVTM, CDR2 ANQGSEA, per germline. CDR3 length equals 14 residues. The ends were cut back, 4 bases at V and 3 bases at J, with 14 bases in the middle. For the CDR3, the DNA is TGCAGCGTTGTCGCCAGGTGGGGTACAGATACGCAGTATTTT. This translates into CSVVARWGTDTQYF.

This clonotype was found a few times. This chain connects TRBV28 to TRBJ2-7; possibly TRBD2 for D (5 bases). Germline V gene sequence: CDR1 MDHEN, CDR2 SYDVKM. This CDR3 has 12 amino acids. The V end was cut by 5 bases, the J end by 7 bases, with 12 bases between. In DNA form, the CDR3 reads TGTGCCAGCAGTCTAGCCGTGGGGGAGCAGTACTTC. It codes for CASSLAVGEQYF.

This clonotype was counted ten times or more. This sequence joins TRBV7-2 and TRBJ2-1; possible D gene TRBD1, 6 bases. V gave up 5 bases and J gave up 7 bases, with 12 bases separating them. CDR3 length: 13 amino acids. In germline, CDR1 is SGHTA, CDR2 FQGNSA. This CDR3 reads CASSVQGKNEQFF. In nucleotides, the CDR3 is TGTGCCAGCAGCGTACAGGGAAAAAATGAGCAGTTCTTC.

V gene TRBV20-1 combines with J gene TRBJ2-7, with 9 nucleotides matching TRBD1. This CDR3 has 13 amino acids. V lost 5 bases and J lost 4; bases outside the gene matches: 6. Germline loops: CDR1 DFQATT, CDR2 SNEGSKA (reference sequence). Here the CDR3 reads CSAPGTGSYEQYF. The CDR3 DNA reads TGCAGTGCTCCTGGGACAGGGTCATACGAGCAGTACTTC.

Ten or more counts support this clonotype. The rearrangement uses TRBV7-2 and TRBJ1-4; 9 nucleotides agree with TRBD1. Germline CDR1 reads SGHTA; CDR2 reads FQGNSA. The CDR3 has 17 residues. V lost 6 bases, J lost 4 bases, and 12 bases stayed unmatched. The CDR3 DNA follows: TGTGCCAGCAGTTCATCAACAGGGGGCGTTTTTAATGAAAAACTGTTTTTT. This encodes CASSSSTGGVFNEKLFF.

This clonotype showed up just a few times. The chain employs TRBV29-1 and TRBJ2-7; D call uncertain. The CDR3 is 12 amino acids. The germline CDR1 and CDR2 sequences are SQVTM and ANQGSEA. V lost 4 bases to trimming and J lost 1 base, with 8 bases between them. CDR3 amino acids: CSVGRESYEQYF. As DNA, the CDR3 is TGCAGCGTTGGAAGAGAATCCTACGAGCAGTACTTC.

This clonotype was recorded many times. The chain joins TRBV28 to TRBJ2-5; TRBD1 or TRBD2 may be the D gene (6 bases each). The V gene lost 6 bases and the J gene lost 5 bases, with 10 bases spanning the gap. The CDR3 has 12 amino acids. The germline gives CDR1 MDHEN, CDR2 SYDVKM. The chain's CDR3 is CASSTGAETQYF. The DNA of the CDR3 is TGTGCCAGCAGCACGGGGGCGGAGACCCAGTACTTC.

This clonotype occurred many times. V is TRBV3-1 and J is TRBJ2-1; D gene uncertain. Germline V CDR1 and CDR2: LGHDT, YNNKEL (reference sequence). V dropped 3 bases and J dropped 7 bases, with 4 bases sitting between them. This CDR3 spans 11 amino acids. CDR3 region: CASSQANEQFF. The CDR3 DNA reads as TGTGCCAGCAGCCAGGCGAATGAGCAGTTCTTC.

The sample holds a few counts of this clonotype. The chain has TRBV6-1 and TRBJ2-5, with D possibly being TRBD2 (5 bases). V was trimmed by 8 bases and J by 4 bases, leaving 14 bases between them. Per germline, CDR1 MNHNS and CDR2 SASEGT. The CDR3 spans 13 residues. CDR3 loop: CASGSSELETQYF. The CDR3 DNA sequence: TGTGCCAGCGGGAGCTCGGAGTTAGAGACCCAGTACTTC.

This clonotype has a count of ten or more. The J gene is TRBJ1-1, the V gene TRBV10-1; D is ambiguous. V was clipped by 0 bases and J by 0 bases, with 8 bases between them. From germline, CDR1 is WNHNN and CDR2 SYGVQD (reference sequence). CDR3 length: 15 residues. The CDR3 spells CASSESSGMNTEAFF. For the CDR3, the DNA is TGCGCCAGCAGTGAGTCTTCGGGGATGAACACTGAAGCTTTCTTT.

The chain employs TRBV5-4 and TRBJ2-1, with TRBD2 matching 12 bases. The CDR3 extends over 15 amino acids. CDR1 is SGHNT, CDR2 YYREEE, per germline (reference sequence). With V trimmed by 7 bases and J by 7 bases, 9 bases remained unmatched. Here the CDR3 reads CASGASGGALNEQFF. The CDR3 bases are TGTGCCAGCGGGGCTAGCGGGGGGGCCTTGAATGAGCAGTTCTTC. Looking up the rest from reference TRBV5-4 and TRBJ2-1 gives the full variable domain: ETGVTQSPTHLIKTRGQQVTLRCSSQSGHNTVSWYQQALGQGPQFIFQYYREEENGRGNFPPRFSGLQFPNYSSELNVNALELDDSALYLCASGASGGALNEQFFGPGTRLTVL.

This clonotype has ten or more counts. The chain combines TRBV18 with TRBJ1-1; 7 bases line up with TRBD1. Unmatched junction bases numbered 5, after V lost 3 bases and J lost 1 base. Looked up from germline, CDR1 is KGHSH and CDR2 is LQKENI. The CDR3 extends over 15 amino acids. The CDR3 loop is CASSPLQGQNTEAFF. The CDR3 DNA is TGTGCCAGCTCACCCCTACAGGGGCAGAACACTGAAGCTTTCTTT.

In this sample, this clonotype turned up a few times. The rearrangement joins TRBV10-3 to TRBJ2-5, with D hard to call. V shed 3 bases and J shed 1 base, with 6 bases lying between them. This CDR3 is 13 amino acids long. Germline V lookup: CDR1 ENHRY, CDR2 SYGVKD. For the CDR3, the DNA is TGTGCCATCAGTGATGGGGTCCAAGAGACCCAGTACTTC. It specifies CAISDGVQETQYF.

In this sample, this clonotype turned up many times. The rearrangement links TRBV11-2 to TRBJ2-2; D ambiguous. The CDR3 contains 14 residues. Germline V gene data show CDR1 as SGHAT and CDR2 as FQNNGV. V lost 1 base to trimming and J lost 6 bases, with 9 bases between them. The CDR3 sequence: CASSLVPGSGELFF. CDR3 coding DNA: TGTGCCAGCAGCTTAGTTCCCGGGTCCGGGGAGCTGTTTTTT. Full variable domain (outside the CDR3, taken from reference TRBV11-2 and TRBJ2-2): EAGVAQSPRYKIIEKRQSVAFWCNPISGHATLYWYQQILGQGPKLLIQFQNNGVVDDSQLPKDRFSAERLKGVDSTLKIQPAKLEDSAVYLCASSLVPGSGELFFGEGSRLTVL.

This clonotype came up many times. This sequence joins TRBV28 and TRBJ1-1; D remains ambiguous. The V and J ends lost 7 bases and 6 bases respectively, with 12 bases between them. Germline V gene lookup returns CDR1 MDHEN and CDR2 SYDVKM. This CDR3 contains 12 residues. The CDR3 loop reads CASTLGRSEAFF. Here the CDR3 DNA reads TGTGCCAGCACCCTTGGTAGGTCTGAAGCTTTCTTT.